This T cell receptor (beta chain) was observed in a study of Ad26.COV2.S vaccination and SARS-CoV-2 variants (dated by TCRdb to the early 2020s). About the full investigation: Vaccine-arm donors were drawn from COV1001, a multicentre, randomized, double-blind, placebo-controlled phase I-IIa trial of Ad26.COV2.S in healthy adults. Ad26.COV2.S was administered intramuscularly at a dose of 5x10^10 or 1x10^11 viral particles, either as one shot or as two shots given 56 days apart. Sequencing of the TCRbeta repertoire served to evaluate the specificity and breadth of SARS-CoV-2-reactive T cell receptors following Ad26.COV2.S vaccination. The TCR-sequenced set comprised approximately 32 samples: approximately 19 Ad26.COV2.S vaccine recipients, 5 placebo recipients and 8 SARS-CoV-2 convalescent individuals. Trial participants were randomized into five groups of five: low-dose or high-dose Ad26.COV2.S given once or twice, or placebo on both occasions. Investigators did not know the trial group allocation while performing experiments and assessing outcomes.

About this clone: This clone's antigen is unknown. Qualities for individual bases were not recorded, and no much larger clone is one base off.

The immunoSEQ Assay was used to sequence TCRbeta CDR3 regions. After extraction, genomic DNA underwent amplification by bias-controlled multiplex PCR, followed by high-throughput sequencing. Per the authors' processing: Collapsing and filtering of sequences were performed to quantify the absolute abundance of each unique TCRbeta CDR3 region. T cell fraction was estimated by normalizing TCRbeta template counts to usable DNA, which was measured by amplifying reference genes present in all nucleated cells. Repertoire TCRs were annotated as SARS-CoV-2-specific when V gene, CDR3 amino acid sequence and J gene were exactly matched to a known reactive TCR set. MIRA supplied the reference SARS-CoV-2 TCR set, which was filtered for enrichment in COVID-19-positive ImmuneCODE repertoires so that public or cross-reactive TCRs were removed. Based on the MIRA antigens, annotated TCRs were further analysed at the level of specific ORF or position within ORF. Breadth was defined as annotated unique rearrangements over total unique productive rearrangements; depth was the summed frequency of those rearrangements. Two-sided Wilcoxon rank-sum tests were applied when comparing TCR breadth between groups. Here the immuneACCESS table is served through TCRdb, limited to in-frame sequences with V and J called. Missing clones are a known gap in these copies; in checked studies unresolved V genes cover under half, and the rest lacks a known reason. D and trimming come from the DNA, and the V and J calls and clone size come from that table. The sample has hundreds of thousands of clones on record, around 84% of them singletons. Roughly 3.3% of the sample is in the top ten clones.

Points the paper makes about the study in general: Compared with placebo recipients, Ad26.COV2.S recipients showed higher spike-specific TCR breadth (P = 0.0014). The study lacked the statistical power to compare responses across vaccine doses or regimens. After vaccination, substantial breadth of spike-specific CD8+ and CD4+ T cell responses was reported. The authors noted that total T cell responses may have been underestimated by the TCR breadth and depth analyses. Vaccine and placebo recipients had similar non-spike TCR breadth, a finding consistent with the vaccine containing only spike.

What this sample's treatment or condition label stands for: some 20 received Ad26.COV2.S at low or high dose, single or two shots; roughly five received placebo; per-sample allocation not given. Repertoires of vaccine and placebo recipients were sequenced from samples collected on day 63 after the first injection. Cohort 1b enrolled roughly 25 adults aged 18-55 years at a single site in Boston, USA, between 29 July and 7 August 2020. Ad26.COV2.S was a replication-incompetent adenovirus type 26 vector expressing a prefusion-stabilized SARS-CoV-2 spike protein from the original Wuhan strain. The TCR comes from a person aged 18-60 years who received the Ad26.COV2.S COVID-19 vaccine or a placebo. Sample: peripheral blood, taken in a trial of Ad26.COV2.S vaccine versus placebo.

The CDR3 reads as follows: CASSYWRRGDEQYF. DNA sequence: TGTGCCAGCAGTTACTGGCGTCGGGGGGACGAGCAGTACTTC. The rearranged segments are TRBV6-2 or TRBV6-3 and TRBJ2-7; TRBD2 lines up with 7 middle nucleotides. CDR1 MNHEY and CDR2 SVGEGT are derived from the germline V gene. Trimmed from V: 1 base; trimmed from J: 5 bases; junction bases lacking a gene match: 5. From cysteine to phenylalanine, the CDR3 is 14 amino acids long. Only the CDR3 DNA is retained, 42 bases long and in frame from the first base.